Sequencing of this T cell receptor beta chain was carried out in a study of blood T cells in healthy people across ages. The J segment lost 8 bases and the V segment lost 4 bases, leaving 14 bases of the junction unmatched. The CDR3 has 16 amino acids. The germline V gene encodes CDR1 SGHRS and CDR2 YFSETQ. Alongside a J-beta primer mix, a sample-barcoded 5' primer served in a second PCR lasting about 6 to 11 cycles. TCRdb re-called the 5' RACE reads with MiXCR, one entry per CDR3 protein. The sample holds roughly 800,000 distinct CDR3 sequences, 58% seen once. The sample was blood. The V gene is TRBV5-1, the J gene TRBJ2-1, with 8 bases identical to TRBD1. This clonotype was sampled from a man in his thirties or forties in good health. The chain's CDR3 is CASSTQGAIEVDEQFF. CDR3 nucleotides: TGCGCCAGCAGCACCCAGGGGGCTATAGAAGTCGATGAGCAGTTCTTC.